This T cell receptor beta chain appears in the sequencing data of a study of CD8+ T cells in alopecia areata. The overall study: Each of the treated patients was given oral tofacitinib, 5 to 10 mg twice daily, for moderate-to-severe alopecia areata. General study findings and limits: With one nonresponder, baseline CD8+ expansion's link to response remains uncertain.

Treatment indicated: oral pan-JAK inhibitor, 5-10 mg twice daily. In alopecia areata patients, both lesional scalp punch biopsies and peripheral blood were collected. PBMCs served as the source from which CD4+ and CD8+ T cells were sorted. Of note for this clone: Its specificity is unknown.

After isolation, RNA underwent reverse transcription to generate cDNA as the sequencing template. The protocol was immunoSEQ multiplex PCR, while the TCRdb copy is restricted to in-frame clones and leaves out a portion. The table includes more than 130,000 clones, approximately 85% detected once. This clonotype was sampled from a human donor with alopecia areata. Sequencing was performed on CD8+ T cells sorted from blood, taken at week 4, from a patient treated with tofacitinib.

For the CDR3, the DNA is TGTGCCAGCAGTTTGAATTTTGTGCAGTACTTC. It specifies CASSLNFVQYF. This chain joins TRBV6-5 and TRBJ2-7; D not resolved. Germline V gives CDR1 MNHEY, CDR2 SVGAGI. V lost 4 bases, J lost 9 bases, and 10 bases lay in between. The CDR3 has 11 residues.